The TCR beta chain under discussion was sequenced for a study of beta chain features in type 1 diabetes. Study overall: Across all samples, approximately 110,000,000 sorted cells were examined.

Study findings and constraints: A potential PCR bias toward shorter templates would be equal in patient and control samples. Patients with Type 1 diabetes showed moderately but significantly shorter TCRB CDR3s in all four CD4+ subsets.

Averaging about 120 mL, one heparinised blood draw was given by each donor. CD45RO/CCR7/CD25/CD127/CD95/CD27 sorting isolated CD4+ naive, central memory, regulatory and stem cell-like memory cells. In its sample, this clone was seen a few times. Its antigen remains unidentified. Expressed TCRB transcripts were sequenced because the entire RNA isolate underwent reverse transcription. The method was immunoSEQ multiplex PCR; TCRdb's version includes in-frame clones alone and lacks a portion of them. Counted here are around 97,000 clones, 25% to 35% occurring once; the ten biggest clones make up more than 0.5%. Trimming removed 2 bases from V and 0 bases from J, with 10 bases in between. CDR3 length: 15 amino acids. Germline V gene lookup returns CDR1 SGHTA and CDR2 FQGNSA.

Sequenced: central memory CD4+ T cells from blood. The chain is built from TRBV7-2 and TRBJ1-1, with a possible D match to TRBD1 (6 bases). This sequence originates from a woman aged 18-29 years with type 1 diabetes. The CDR3: CASSLQGTMNTEAFF. The CDR3 bases are TGTGCCAGCAGCTTACAGGGGACTATGAACACTGAAGCTTTCTTT.